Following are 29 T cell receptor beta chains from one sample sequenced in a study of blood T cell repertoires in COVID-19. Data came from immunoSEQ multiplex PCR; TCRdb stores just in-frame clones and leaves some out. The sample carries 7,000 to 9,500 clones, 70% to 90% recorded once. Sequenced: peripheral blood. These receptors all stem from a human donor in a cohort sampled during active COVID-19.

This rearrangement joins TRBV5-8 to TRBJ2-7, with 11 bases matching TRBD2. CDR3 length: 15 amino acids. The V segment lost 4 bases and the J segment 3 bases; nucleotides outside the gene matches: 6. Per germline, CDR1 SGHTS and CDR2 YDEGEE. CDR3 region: CASSRTSGRVYEQYF. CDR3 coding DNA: TGTGCCAGCAGCCGCACTAGCGGGAGAGTCTACGAGCAGTACTTC.

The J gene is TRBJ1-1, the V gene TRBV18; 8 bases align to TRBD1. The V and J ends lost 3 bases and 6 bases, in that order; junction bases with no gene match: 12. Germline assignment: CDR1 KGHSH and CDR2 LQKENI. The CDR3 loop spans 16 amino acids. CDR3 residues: CASSPSPGQAGAEAFF. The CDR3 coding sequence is TGTGCCAGCTCACCGTCTCCGGGACAGGCTGGCGCTGAAGCTTTCTTT.

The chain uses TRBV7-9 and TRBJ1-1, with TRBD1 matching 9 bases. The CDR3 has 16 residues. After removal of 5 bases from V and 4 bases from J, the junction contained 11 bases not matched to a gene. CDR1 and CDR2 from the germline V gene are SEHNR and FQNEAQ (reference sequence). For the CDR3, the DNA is TGTGCCAGCAGCCCCGGGACAGGGAGTGGGCGCACTGAAGCTTTCTTT. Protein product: CASSPGTGSGRTEAFF.

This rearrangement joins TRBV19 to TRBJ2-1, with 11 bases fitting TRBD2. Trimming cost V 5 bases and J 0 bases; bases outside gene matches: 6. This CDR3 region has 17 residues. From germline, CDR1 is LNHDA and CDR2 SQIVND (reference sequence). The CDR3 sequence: CASSLTSGASSYNEQFF. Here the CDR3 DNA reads TGTGCCAGTAGTCTGACTAGCGGGGCCAGCTCCTACAATGAGCAGTTCTTC.

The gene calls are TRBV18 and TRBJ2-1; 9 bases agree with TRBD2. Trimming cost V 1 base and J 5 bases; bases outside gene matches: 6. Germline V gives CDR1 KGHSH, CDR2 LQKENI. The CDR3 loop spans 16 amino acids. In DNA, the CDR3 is TGTGCCAGCTCACCACGTAGCGGGAGTCTTAACAATGAGCAGTTCTTC. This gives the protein CASSPRSGSLNNEQFF.

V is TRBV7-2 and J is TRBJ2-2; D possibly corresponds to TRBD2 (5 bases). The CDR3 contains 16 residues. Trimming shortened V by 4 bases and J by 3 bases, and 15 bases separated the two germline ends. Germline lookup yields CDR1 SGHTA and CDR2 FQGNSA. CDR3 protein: CASSSQPPGDTGELFF. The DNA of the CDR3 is TGTGCCAGCAGCTCGCAGCCACCCGGGGACACCGGGGAGCTGTTTTTT.

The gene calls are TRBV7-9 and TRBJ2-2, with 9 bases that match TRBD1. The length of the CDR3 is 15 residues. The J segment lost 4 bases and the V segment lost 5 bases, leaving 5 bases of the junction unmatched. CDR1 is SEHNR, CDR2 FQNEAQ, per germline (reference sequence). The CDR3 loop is CASSRGTGSTGELFF. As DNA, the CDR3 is TGTGCCAGCAGCCGGGGGACAGGGTCCACCGGGGAGCTGTTTTTT.

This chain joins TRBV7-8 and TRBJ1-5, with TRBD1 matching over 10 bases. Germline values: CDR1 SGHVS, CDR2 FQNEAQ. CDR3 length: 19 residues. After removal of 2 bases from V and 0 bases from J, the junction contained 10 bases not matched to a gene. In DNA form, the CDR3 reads TGTGCCAGCAGCTTATTTGGGACAGGGGACCGGTATAGCAATCAGCCCCAGCATTTT. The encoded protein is CASSLFGTGDRYSNQPQHF.

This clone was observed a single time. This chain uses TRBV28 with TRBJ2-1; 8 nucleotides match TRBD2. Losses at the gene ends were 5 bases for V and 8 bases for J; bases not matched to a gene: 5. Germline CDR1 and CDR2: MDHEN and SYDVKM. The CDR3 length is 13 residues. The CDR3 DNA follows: TGTGCCAGCAGTCCGGGGGGGGGCCATGAGCAGTTCTTC. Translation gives CASSPGGGHEQFF.

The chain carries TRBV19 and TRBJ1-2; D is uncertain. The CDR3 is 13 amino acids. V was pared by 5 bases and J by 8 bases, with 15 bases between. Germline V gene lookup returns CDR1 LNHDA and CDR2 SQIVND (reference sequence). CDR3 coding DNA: TGTGCCAGTAGTCCCCCCCACAGCAGAGGCTACACCTTC. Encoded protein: CASSPPHSRGYTF. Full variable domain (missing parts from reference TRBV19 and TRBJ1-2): DGGITQSPKYLFRKEGQNVTLSCEQNLNHDAMYWYRQDPGQGLRLIYYSQIVNDFQKGDIAEGYSVSREKKESFPLTVTSAQKNPTAFYLCASSPPHSRGYTFGSGTRLTVV.

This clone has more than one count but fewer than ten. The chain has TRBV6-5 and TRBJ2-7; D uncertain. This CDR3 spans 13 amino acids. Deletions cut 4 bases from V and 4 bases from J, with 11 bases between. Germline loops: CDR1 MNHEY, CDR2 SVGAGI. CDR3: CASSSMRPYEQYF. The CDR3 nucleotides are TGTGCCAGCAGTTCGATGAGGCCTTACGAGCAGTACTTC.

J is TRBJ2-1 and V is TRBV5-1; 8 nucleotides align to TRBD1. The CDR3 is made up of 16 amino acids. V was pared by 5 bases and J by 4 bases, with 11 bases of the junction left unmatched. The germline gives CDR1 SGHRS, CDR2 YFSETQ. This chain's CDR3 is CASRFRPGQAYNEQFF. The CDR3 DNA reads TGCGCCAGCAGATTTCGTCCGGGACAGGCGTACAATGAGCAGTTCTTC.

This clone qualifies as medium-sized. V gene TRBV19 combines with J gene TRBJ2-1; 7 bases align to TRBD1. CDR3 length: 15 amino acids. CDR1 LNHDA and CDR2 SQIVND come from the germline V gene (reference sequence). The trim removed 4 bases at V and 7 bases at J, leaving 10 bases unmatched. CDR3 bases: TGTGCCAGTAGTACCCCCGGGACAGCGCTGAATGAGCAGTTCTTC. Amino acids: CASSTPGTALNEQFF.

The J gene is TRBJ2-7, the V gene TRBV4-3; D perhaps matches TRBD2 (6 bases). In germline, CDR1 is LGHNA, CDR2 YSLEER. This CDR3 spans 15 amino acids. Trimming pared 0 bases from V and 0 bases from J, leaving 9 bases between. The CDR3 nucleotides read TGCGCCAGCAGCCAAGATCGGGGACTCTCCTACGAGCAGTACTTC. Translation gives CASSQDRGLSYEQYF.

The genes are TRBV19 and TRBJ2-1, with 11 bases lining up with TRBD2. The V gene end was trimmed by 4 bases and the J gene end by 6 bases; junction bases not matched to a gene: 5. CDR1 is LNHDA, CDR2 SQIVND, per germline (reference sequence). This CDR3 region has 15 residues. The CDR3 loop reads CASSTGLAGFNEQFF. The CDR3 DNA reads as TGTGCCAGTAGTACAGGACTAGCGGGTTTCAATGAGCAGTTCTTC.

The CDR3 reads CAWGTGYEKLFF. The DNA of the CDR3 is TGTGCCTGGGGGACAGGGTATGAAAAACTGTTTTTT. The chain uses TRBV30 and TRBJ1-4; 9 nucleotides match TRBD1. The CDR3 has 12 residues. Germline V gene data show CDR1 as GTSNPN and CDR2 as SVGIG (reference sequence). V trimming: 5 bases; J trimming: 6 bases; junction bases outside the gene matches: 1.

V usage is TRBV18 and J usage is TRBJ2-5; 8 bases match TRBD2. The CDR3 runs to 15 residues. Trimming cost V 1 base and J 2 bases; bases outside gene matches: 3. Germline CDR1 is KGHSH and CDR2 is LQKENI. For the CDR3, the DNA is TGTGCCAGCTCACCACTTGCGGGAGGACAAGAGACCCAGTACTTC. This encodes CASSPLAGGQETQYF.

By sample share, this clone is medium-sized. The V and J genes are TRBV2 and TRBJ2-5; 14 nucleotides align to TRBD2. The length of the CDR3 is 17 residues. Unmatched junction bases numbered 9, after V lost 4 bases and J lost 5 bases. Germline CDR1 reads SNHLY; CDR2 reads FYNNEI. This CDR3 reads CASSVRLAGGPGETQYF. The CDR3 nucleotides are TGTGCCAGCAGTGTTAGACTAGCGGGAGGGCCGGGGGAGACCCAGTACTTC.

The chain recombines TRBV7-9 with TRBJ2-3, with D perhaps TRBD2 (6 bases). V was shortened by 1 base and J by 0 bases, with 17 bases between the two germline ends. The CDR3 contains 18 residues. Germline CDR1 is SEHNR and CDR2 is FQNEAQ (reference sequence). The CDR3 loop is CASSLVGGPLHSTDTQYF. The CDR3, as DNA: TGTGCCAGCAGCTTAGTGGGAGGTCCTCTCCATAGCACAGATACGCAGTATTTT. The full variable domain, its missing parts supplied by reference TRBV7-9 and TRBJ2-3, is DTGVSQNPRHKITKRGQNVTFRCDPISEHNRLYWYRQTLGQGPEFLTYFQNEAQLEKSRLLSDRFSAERPKGSFSTLEIQRTEQGDSAMYLCASSLVGGPLHSTDTQYFGPGTRLTVL.

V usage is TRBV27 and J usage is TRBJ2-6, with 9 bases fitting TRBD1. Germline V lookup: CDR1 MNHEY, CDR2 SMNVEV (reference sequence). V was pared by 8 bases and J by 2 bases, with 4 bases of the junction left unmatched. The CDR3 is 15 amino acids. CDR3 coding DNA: TGTGCCAGCGGGGACAGGGTAACTGGGGCCAACGTCCTGACTTTC. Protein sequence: CASGDRVTGANVLTF.

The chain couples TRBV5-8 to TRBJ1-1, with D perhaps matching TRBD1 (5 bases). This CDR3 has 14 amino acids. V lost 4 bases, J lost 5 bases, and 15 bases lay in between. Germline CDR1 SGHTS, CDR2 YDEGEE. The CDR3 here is CASSPTAILTEAFF. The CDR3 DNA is TGTGCCAGCAGCCCGACAGCCATTCTGACTGAAGCTTTCTTT.

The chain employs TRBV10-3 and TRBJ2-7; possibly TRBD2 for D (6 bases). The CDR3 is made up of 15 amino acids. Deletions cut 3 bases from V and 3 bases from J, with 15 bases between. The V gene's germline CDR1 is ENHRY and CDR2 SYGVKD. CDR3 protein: CAISDIGGTNYEQYF. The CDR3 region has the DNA TGTGCCATCAGTGATATCGGGGGTACCAACTACGAGCAGTACTTC.

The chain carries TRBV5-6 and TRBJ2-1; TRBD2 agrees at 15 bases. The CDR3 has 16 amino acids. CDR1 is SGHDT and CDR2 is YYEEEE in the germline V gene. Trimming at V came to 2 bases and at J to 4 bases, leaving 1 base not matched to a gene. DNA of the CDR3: TGTGCCAGCAGCTTCGGACTAGCGGGAGGGTACAATGAGCAGTTCTTC. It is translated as CASSFGLAGGYNEQFF.

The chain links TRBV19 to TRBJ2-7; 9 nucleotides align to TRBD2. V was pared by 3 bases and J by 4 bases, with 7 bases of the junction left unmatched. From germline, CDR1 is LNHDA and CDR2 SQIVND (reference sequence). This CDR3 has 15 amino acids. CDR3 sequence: CASSMGGRAWYEQYF. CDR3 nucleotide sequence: TGTGCCAGTAGTATGGGCGGGAGGGCCTGGTACGAGCAGTACTTC.

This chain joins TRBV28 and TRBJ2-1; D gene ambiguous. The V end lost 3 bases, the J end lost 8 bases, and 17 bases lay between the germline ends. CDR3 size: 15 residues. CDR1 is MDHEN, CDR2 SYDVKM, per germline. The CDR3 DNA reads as TGTGCCAGCAGTTTGGCGCTAGTACACTTCGATGAGCAGTTCTTC. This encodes CASSLALVHFDEQFF. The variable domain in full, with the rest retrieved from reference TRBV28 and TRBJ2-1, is DVKVTQSSRYLVKRTGEKVFLECVQDMDHENMFWYRQDPGLGLRLIYFSYDVKMKEKGDIPEGYSVSREKKERFSLILESASTNQTSMYLCASSLALVHFDEQFFGPGTRLTVL.

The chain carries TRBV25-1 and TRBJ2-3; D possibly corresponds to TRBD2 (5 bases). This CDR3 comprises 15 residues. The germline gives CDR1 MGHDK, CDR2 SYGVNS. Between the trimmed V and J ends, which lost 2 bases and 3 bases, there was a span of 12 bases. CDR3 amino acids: CASSEPPGTTDTQYF. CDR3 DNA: TGTGCCAGCAGTGAACCCCCGGGAACAACAGATACGCAGTATTTT.

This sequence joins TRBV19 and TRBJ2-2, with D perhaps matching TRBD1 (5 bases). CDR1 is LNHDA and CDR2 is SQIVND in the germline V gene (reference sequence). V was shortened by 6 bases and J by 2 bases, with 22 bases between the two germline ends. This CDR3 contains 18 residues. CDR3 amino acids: CASSIFLRQNLNTGELFF. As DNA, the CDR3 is TGTGCCAGTAGCATTTTTTTGAGACAGAACCTAAACACCGGGGAGCTGTTTTTT.

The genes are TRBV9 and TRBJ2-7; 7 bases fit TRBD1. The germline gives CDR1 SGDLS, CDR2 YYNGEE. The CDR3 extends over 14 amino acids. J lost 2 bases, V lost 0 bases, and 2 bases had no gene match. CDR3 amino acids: CASSVGTGAYEQYF. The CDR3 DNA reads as TGTGCCAGCAGCGTAGGAACAGGGGCCTACGAGCAGTACTTC.

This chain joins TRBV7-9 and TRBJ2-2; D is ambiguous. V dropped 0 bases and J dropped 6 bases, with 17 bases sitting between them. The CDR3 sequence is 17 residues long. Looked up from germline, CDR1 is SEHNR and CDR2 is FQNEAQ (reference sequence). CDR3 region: CASSLAYSDFQSGELFF. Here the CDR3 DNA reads TGTGCCAGCAGCTTAGCGTATTCAGATTTTCAGTCCGGGGAGCTGTTTTTT.